The source of this T cell receptor beta chain is a study of long-term antiretroviral therapy in people with HIV. Findings and caveats of the study: Controls showed broader CDR3 length ranges than did the HIV repertoires. Clonotypes expanded prior to ART showed repertoire dominance at all sampled time points.

In regard to this clone: Its matching antigen is unknown.

No donor had fewer than one pre-ART PBMC sample or fewer than two post-ART PBMC samples. In the United States, treatment was given to all participants with HIV. Researchers report immunoSEQ v3.0 was run at survey level. The method was immunoSEQ multiplex PCR; TCRdb's version includes in-frame clones alone and lacks a portion of them. The sample consists of around 21,000 clones, approximately 80% of them appearing once. V dropped 6 bases and J dropped 8 bases, with 13 bases sitting between them. Germline V gene sequence: CDR1 WSHSY, CDR2 SAAADI. The CDR3 loop spans 13 amino acids. The TCR was taken from a man between 18 and 35 years old with HIV. The chain joins TRBV10-2 to TRBJ2-2, with D uncertain. The material was unsorted PBMCs, obtained around 4 years after starting antiretroviral therapy. CDR3 coding DNA: TGCGCCAGCAGCGGCCAGGTGTCGGGGGAGCTGTTTTTT. It is translated as CASSGQVSGELFF.